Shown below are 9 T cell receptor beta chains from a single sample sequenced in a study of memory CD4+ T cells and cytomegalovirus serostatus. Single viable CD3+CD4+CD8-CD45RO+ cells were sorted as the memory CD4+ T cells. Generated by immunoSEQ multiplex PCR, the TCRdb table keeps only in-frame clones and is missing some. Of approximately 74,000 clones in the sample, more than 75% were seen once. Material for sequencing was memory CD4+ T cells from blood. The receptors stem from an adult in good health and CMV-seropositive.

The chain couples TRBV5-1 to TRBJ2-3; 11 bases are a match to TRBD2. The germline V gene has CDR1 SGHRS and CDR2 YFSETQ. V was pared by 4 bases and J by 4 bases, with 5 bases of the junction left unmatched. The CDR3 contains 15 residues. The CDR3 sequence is CASSPGGLAADTQYF. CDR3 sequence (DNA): TGCGCCAGCAGCCCCGGGGGACTAGCGGCAGATACGCAGTATTTT. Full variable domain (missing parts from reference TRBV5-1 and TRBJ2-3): KAGVTQTPRYLIKTRGQQVTLSCSPISGHRSVSWYQQTPGQGLQFLFEYFSETQRNKGNFPGRFSGRQFSNSRSEMNVSTLELGDSALYLCASSPGGLAADTQYFGPGTRLTVL.

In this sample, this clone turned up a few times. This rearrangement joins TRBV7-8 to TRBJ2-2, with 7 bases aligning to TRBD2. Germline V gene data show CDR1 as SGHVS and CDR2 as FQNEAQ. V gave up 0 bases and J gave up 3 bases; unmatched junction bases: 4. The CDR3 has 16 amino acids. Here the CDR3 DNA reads TGTGCCAGCAGCTTAGCGGTAGGGAGGGACACCGGGGAGCTGTTTTTT. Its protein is CASSLAVGRDTGELFF. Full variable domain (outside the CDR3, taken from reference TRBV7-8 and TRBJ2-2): GAGVSQSPRYKVAKRGQDVALRCDPISGHVSLFWYQQALGQGPEFLTYFQNEAQLDKSGLPSDRFFAERPEGSVSTLKIQRTQQEDSAVYLCASSLAVGRDTGELFFGEGSRLTVL.

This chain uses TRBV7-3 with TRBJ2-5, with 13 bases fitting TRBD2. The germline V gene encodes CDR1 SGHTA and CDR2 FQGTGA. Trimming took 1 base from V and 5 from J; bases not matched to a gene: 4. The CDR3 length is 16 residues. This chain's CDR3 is CASSLIGTSGVETQYF. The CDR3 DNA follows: TGTGCCAGCAGCTTAATCGGGACTAGCGGGGTGGAGACCCAGTACTTC.

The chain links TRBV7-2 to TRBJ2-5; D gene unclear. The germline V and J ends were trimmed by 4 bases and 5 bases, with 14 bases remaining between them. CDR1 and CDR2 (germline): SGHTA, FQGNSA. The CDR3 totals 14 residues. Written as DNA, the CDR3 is TGTGCCAGCAGCTCCGACGGGCCCAGGGAGACCCAGTACTTC. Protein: CASSSDGPRETQYF.

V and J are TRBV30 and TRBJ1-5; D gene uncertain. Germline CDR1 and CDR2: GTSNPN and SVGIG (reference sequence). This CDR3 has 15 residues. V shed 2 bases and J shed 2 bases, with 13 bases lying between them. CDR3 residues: CAWSSFSGGNQPQHF. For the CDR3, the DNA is TGTGCCTGGAGTAGTTTTTCCGGGGGCAATCAGCCCCAGCATTTT.

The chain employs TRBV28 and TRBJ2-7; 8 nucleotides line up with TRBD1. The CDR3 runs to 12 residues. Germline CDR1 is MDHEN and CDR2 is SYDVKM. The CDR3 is CGSGTGPYEQYF. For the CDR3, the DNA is TGTGGATCCGGGACAGGTCCCTACGAGCAGTACTTC.

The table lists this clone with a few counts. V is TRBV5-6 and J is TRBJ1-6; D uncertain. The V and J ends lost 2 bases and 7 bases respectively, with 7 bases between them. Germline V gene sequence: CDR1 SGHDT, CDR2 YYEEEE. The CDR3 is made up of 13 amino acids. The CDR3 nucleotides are TGTGCCAGCAGCTTCGGGAGGAATTCACCCCTCCACTTT. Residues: CASSFGRNSPLHF. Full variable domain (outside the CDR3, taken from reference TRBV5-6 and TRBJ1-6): DAGVTQSPTHLIKTRGQQVTLRCSPKSGHDTVSWYQQALGQGPQFIFQYYEEEERQRGNFPDRFSGHQFPNYSSELNVNALLLGDSALYLCASSFGRNSPLHFGNGTRLTVT.

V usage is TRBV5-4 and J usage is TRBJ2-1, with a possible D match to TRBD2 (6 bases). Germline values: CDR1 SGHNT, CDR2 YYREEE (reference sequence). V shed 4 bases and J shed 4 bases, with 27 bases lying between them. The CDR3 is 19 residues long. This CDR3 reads CASSHRDSWTLLRYNEQFF. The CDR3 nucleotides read TGTGCCAGCAGCCACCGGGACTCCTGGACCCTACTCAGATACAATGAGCAGTTCTTC.

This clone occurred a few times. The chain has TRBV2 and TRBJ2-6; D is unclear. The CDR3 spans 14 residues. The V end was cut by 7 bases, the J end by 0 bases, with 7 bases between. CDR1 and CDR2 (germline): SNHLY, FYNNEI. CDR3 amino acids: CASKGFSGANVLTF. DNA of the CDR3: TGTGCCAGCAAAGGTTTCTCTGGGGCCAACGTCCTGACTTTC.